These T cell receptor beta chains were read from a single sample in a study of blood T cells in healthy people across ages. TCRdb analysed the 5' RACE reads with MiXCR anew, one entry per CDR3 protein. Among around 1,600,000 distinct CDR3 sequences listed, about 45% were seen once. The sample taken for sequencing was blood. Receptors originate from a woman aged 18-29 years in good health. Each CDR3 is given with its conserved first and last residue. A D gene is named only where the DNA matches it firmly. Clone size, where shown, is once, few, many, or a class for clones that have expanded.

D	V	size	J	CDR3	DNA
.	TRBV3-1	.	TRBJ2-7	CASTRGTGKSYEQYF	TGTGCCAGCACCAGAGGAACGGGGAAGTCCTACGAGCAGTACTTC
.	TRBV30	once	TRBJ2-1	CAWSSWEPLGNEQFF	TGTGCCTGGAGTAGTTGGGAGCCCTTAGGTAATGAGCAGTTCTTC
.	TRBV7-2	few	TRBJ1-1	CASSLGAGLNTEAFF	TGTGCCAGCAGCTTAGGGGCAGGTCTAAACACTGAAGCTTTCTTT
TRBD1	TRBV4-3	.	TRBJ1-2	CASSHTGTGEEAWGYTF	TGCGCCAGCAGCCATACCGGGACAGGGGAGGAAGCGTGGGGCTACACCTTC
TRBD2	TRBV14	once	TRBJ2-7	CASSPTAGGRHEQYF	TGTGCCAGCAGCCCTACGGCCGGGGGGAGACACGAGCAGTACTTC
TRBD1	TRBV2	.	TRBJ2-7	CASSDPGQGAYEQYF	TGTGCCAGCAGTGACCCGGGACAGGGGGCCTACGAGCAGTACTTC
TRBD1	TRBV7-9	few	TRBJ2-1	CASSLGRTGAYNEQFF	TGTGCCAGCAGCTTAGGAAGGACAGGGGCCTACAATGAGCAGTTCTTC
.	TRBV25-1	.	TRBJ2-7	CASSEGPTGSYEQYF	TGTGCCAGCAGTGAGGGACCCACGGGATCCTACGAGCAGTACTTC
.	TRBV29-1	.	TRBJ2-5	CSVAVWPDQETQYF	TGCAGCGTTGCCGTGTGGCCTGATCAAGAGACCCAGTACTTC
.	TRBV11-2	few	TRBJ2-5	CASSFSGTSQETQYF	TGTGCCAGCAGCTTCTCCGGGACTTCTCAAGAGACCCAGTACTTC
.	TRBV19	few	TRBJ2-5	CASSTRPGGTLETQYF	TGTGCCAGTAGTACCCGACCAGGGGGGACGTTAGAGACCCAGTACTTC
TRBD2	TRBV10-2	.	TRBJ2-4	CASSTSGLYGQYF	TGCGCCAGCAGCACTAGCGGGTTGTACGGGCAGTACTTC
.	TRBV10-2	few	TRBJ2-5	CASRKGTAGEETQYF	TGCGCCAGCAGAAAAGGGACAGCGGGGGAAGAGACCCAGTACTTC
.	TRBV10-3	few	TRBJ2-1	CAISDPGRSSYNEQFF	TGTGCCATCAGTGACCCAGGGCGGAGCTCCTACAATGAGCAGTTCTTC
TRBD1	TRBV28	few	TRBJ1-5	CASSFEGAFRKQPQHF	TGTGCCAGCAGTTTTGAGGGGGCCTTTCGAAAACAGCCCCAGCATTTT
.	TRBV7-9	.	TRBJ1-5	CASSPPGVSNQPQHF	TGTGCCAGCAGCCCCCCGGGCGTGAGCAATCAGCCCCAGCATTTT
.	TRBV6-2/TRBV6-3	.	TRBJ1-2	CASPEDRHLYGYTF	TGTGCCAGCCCAGAGGACAGACACCTCTATGGCTACACCTTC
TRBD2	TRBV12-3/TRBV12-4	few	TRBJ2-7	CASSLGPLGLAGPEQYF	TGTGCCAGCAGTTTGGGGCCCCTGGGACTAGCGGGGCCCGAGCAGTACTTC
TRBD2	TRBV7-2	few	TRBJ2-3	CASSLMLAGADTQYF	TGTGCCAGCAGCTTAATGCTGGCGGGAGCAGATACGCAGTATTTT